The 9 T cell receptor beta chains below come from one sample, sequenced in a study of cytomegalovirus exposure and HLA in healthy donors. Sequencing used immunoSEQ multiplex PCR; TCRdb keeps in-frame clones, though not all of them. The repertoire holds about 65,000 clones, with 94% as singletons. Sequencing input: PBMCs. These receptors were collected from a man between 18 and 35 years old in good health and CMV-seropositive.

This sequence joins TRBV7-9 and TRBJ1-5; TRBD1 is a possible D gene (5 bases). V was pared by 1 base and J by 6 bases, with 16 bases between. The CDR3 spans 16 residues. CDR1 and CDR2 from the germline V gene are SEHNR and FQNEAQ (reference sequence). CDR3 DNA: TGTGCCAGCAGCTTAGTCGGGGAGGGACGTGGTCAGCCCCAGCATTTT. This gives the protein CASSLVGEGRGQPQHF.

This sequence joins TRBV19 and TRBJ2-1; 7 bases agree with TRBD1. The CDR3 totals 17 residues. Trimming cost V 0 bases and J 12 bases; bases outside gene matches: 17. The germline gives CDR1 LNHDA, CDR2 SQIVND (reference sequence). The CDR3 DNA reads TGTGCCAGTAGTATAGACTCCGGGACAGAGACGCACACCATGCAGTTCTTC. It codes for CASSIDSGTETHTMQFF. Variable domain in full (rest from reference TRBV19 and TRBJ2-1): DGGITQSPKYLFRKEGQNVTLSCEQNLNHDAMYWYRQDPGQGLRLIYYSQIVNDFQKGDIAEGYSVSREKKESFPLTVTSAQKNPTAFYLCASSIDSGTETHTMQFFGPGTRLTVL.

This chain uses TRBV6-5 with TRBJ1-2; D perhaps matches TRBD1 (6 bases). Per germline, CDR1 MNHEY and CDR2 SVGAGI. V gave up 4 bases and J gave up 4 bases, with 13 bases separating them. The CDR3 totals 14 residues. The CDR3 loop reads CASSSKGVRYGYTF. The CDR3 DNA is TGTGCCAGCAGTTCCAAGGGGGTTCGCTATGGCTACACCTTC.

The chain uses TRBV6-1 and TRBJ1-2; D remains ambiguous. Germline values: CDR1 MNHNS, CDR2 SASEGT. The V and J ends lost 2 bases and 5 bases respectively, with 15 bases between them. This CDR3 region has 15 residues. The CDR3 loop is CASSENPGRTYGYTF. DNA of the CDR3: TGTGCCAGCAGTGAAAATCCGGGTCGGACTTATGGCTACACCTTC.

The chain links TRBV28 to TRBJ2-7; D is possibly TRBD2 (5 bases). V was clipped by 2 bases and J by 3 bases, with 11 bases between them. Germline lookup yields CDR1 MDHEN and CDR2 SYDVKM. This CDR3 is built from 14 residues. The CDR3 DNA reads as TGTGCCAGCAGTTTAACCCTCACTAGCTACGAGCAGTACTTC. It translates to CASSLTLTSYEQYF. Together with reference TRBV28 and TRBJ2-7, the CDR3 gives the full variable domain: DVKVTQSSRYLVKRTGEKVFLECVQDMDHENMFWYRQDPGLGLRLIYFSYDVKMKEKGDIPEGYSVSREKKERFSLILESASTNQTSMYLCASSLTLTSYEQYFGPGTRLTVT.

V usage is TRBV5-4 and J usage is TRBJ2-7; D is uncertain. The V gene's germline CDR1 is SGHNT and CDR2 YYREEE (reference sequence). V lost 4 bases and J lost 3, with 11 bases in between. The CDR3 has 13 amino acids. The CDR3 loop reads CASSLHPLYEQYF. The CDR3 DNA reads TGTGCCAGCAGCCTGCATCCACTCTACGAGCAGTACTTC.

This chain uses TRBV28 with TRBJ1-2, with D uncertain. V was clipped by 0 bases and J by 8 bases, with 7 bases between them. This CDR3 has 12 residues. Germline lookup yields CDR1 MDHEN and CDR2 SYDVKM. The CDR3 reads CASSLWERGYTF. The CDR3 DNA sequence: TGTGCCAGCAGTTTATGGGAGAGGGGCTACACCTTC.

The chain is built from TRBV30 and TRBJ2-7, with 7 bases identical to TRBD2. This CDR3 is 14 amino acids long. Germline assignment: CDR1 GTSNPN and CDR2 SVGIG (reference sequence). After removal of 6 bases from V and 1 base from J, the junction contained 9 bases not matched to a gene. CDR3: CACRSIAGSYEQYF. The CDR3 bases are TGTGCCTGCCGGTCGATAGCGGGTTCCTACGAGCAGTACTTC.

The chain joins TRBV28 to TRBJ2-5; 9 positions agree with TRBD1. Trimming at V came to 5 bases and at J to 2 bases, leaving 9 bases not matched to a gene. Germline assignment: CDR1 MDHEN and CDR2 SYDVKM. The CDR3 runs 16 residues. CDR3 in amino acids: CASSPGQGILQETQYF. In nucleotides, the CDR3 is TGTGCCAGCAGTCCCGGACAGGGGATACTTCAAGAGACCCAGTACTTC.